This T cell receptor (beta chain) stems from a study of shared T cell receptors in the human thymus. Clones were sequenced by immunoSEQ multiplex PCR, and TCRdb holds only the in-frame ones, with some missing. The table lists 500,000 to 550,000 clones, about four fifths of them singletons. The CDR3 runs 18 residues. Per the germline V gene, CDR1 is MDHEN and CDR2 is SYDVKM. The germline V and J ends were trimmed by 2 bases and 0 bases, with 18 bases remaining between them. This clone has only a few counts. In addition, the sample was reused for a study of human thymus T cells. This second study says: Healthy Finnish infants having corrective surgery for congenital heart defects served as donors. Resections from corrective heart surgery provided thymus tissue.

The material sequenced was thymocytes. This receptor was identified in a boy under two years old with a congenital heart defect. The rearrangement joins TRBV28 to TRBJ2-3, with a weak D call TRBD1 (5 bases). CDR3 sequence (DNA): TGTGCCAGCAGTTTAGGGGCCACCCCAAGATTTAGCACAGATACGCAGTATTTT. Protein product: CASSLGATPRFSTDTQYF. The full variable domain, with the rest looked up from reference TRBV28 and TRBJ2-3, is DVKVTQSSRYLVKRTGEKVFLECVQDMDHENMFWYRQDPGLGLRLIYFSYDVKMKEKGDIPEGYSVSREKKERFSLILESASTNQTSMYLCASSLGATPRFSTDTQYFGPGTRLTVL.